This T cell receptor beta chain originates from a study of blood T cell repertoires in COVID-19. In the study overall: The cDNA or gDNA used as material had been derived from T cells, B-cell-depleted T cells, or PBMCs.

This clone was recorded once. Per the original methods: Scientists estimated how many nucleated cells there were by amplifying reference gene primers. TCRdb's copy holds only in-frame clones and misses some; the assay was immunoSEQ multiplex PCR. For V, J and clone size, that table is used; D and trimming come from the DNA. Of about 87,000 clones listed, roughly 76% were seen once; the top ten hold about a sixth. The ends lost 0 bases at V and 3 bases at J; junction bases unmatched: 6. The CDR3 is 16 amino acids. Germline CDR1 MNHEY, CDR2 SVGAGI. The sequenced sample consisted of peripheral blood. The genes are TRBV6-5 and TRBJ2-7, with 9 bases fitting TRBD2. The clonotype comes from a woman at least 80 years old with active or convalescent COVID-19. The DNA for the CDR3 is TGTGCCAGCAGTTACTCGTATAGCGGGAGCGACTACGAGCAGTACTTC. Translating gives CASSYSYSGSDYEQYF.